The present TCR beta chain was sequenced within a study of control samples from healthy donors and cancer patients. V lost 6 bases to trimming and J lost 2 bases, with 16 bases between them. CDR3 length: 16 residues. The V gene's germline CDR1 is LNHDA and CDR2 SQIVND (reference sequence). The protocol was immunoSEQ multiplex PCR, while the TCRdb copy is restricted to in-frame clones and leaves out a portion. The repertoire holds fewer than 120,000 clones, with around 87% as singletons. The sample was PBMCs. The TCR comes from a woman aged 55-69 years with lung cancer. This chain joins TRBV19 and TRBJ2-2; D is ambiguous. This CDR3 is CASSQGRGSNTGELFF. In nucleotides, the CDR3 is TGTGCCAGTAGCCAAGGTCGAGGAAGTAACACCGGGGAGCTGTTTTTT.